The next 25 T cell receptor beta chains were all read from a single sample in a study of CD8+ T cells in alopecia areata. Extraction of RNA preceded its reverse transcription into cDNA, which served as the sequencing template. Some clones are missing from TCRdb's copy, which holds only in-frame ones; the method was immunoSEQ multiplex PCR. The sample includes around 160,000 clones, approximately 60% of them seen just once. Noted treatment: oral pan-JAK inhibitor, 5-10 mg twice daily. The sequences come from CD4+ T cells sorted from blood, collected at week 24, from a patient treated with tofacitinib. The receptor set was obtained from a human donor with alopecia areata.

The sample holds a few counts of this clone. The rearrangement uses TRBV5-1 and TRBJ2-2; D possibly corresponds to TRBD1 (5 bases). The CDR3 extends over 13 amino acids. Germline lookup yields CDR1 SGHRS and CDR2 YFSETQ. V was trimmed by 2 bases and J by 6 bases, leaving 8 bases between them. DNA of the CDR3: TGCGCCAGCAGCTTTGCAGGGCCCGGGGAGCTGTTTTTT. Its protein is CASSFAGPGELFF.

The V and J genes are TRBV19 and TRBJ2-6, with D hard to call. The germline CDR1 and CDR2 sequences are LNHDA and SQIVND (reference sequence). Trimming took off 4 bases at V and 0 bases at J, with 1 base between the two ends. The CDR3 sequence is 13 residues long. CDR3: CASSSSGANVLTF. In DNA form, the CDR3 reads TGTGCCAGTAGTAGCTCTGGGGCCAACGTCCTGACTTTC.

The chain is built from TRBV5-1 and TRBJ2-3; no clear D gene. The V and J ends lost 4 bases and 1 base respectively, with 10 bases between them. The V gene's germline CDR1 is SGHRS and CDR2 YFSETQ. The CDR3 is 14 amino acids. The CDR3 region is CASSLTHGTDTQYF. As DNA, the CDR3 is TGCGCCAGCAGCCTTACACACGGCACAGATACGCAGTATTTT.

This clone turned up a few times. Within the sample, other DNA sequences also encode this same CDR3. The chain is built from TRBV5-1 and TRBJ2-5; D ambiguous. Trimming took 2 bases from V and 1 from J, leaving 0 bases between them. Per germline, CDR1 SGHRS and CDR2 YFSETQ. This CDR3 comprises 11 residues. CDR3 amino acids: CASSFQETQYF. The CDR3 DNA reads as TGCGCCAGCAGCTTCCAAGAGACCCAGTACTTC.

The V call is TRBV9, the J call TRBJ2-3; a possible D gene is TRBD1 (6 bases). Deletions cut 4 bases from V and 6 bases from J, with 12 bases between. Germline loops: CDR1 SGDLS, CDR2 YYNGEE. The CDR3 runs 13 residues. CDR3 sequence reads: CASSSSGADTQYF. The CDR3 DNA sequence: TGTGCCAGCAGCTCCTCAGGGGCGGATACGCAGTATTTT.

V is TRBV18 and J is TRBJ2-3; D not resolved. The CDR3 is 13 residues long. Deletions cut 1 base from V and 2 bases from J, with 4 bases between. Germline assignment: CDR1 KGHSH and CDR2 LQKENI. For the CDR3, the DNA is TGTGCCAGCTCACCACGGCACACAGATACGCAGTATTTT. This sequence encodes CASSPRHTDTQYF.

This clone is a singleton in its sample. The chain links TRBV29-1 to TRBJ2-3, with D perhaps matching TRBD1 (5 bases). Germline CDR1 and CDR2: SQVTM and ANQGSEA. V lost 4 bases and J 6 bases, leaving 14 bases between the germline ends. The CDR3 is made up of 13 amino acids. The CDR3 region has the DNA TGCAGCGTTGTGGGCAGGGTGGCGGATACGCAGTATTTT. It encodes CSVVGRVADTQYF.

The rearrangement links TRBV29-1 to TRBJ2-2; 12 nucleotides line up with TRBD2. CDR3 length: 16 residues. The junction had 8 bases not matched to a gene; V was cut back by 4 bases and J by 5 bases. Germline CDR1 reads SQVTM; CDR2 reads ANQGSEA. CDR3 in DNA: TGCAGCGTTGTTGCTAGCGGGGGGGCTCGTACCGGGGAGCTGTTTTTT. It specifies CSVVASGGARTGELFF.

V usage is TRBV11-2 and J usage is TRBJ2-3; TRBD1 matches at 8 bases. V lost 3 bases to trimming and J lost 4 bases; unmatched junction nucleotides: 0. Germline V gene lookup returns CDR1 SGHAT and CDR2 FQNNGV. The length of the CDR3 is 13 residues. The CDR3: CASSLDRADTQYF. The CDR3 DNA reads as TGTGCCAGCAGCTTGGACAGGGCAGATACGCAGTATTTT.

This clone was seen a handful of times. The gene calls are TRBV9 and TRBJ1-2; D is perhaps TRBD1 (6 bases). CDR3 length: 17 amino acids. V lost 4 bases, J lost 0 bases, and 19 bases lay in between. CDR1 and CDR2 (germline): SGDLS, YYNGEE. CDR3 in DNA: TGTGCCAGCAGCAAGACAAGGCGGACAGACTCTAACTATGGCTACACCTTC. Translated: CASSKTRRTDSNYGYTF.

The chain employs TRBV30 and TRBJ2-1; 8 positions match TRBD1. The CDR3 totals 15 residues. The V gene's germline CDR1 is GTSNPN and CDR2 SVGIG (reference sequence). Germline trimming cut 6 bases from V and 0 bases from J; bases unmatched to any gene: 7. For the CDR3, the DNA is TGTGCCTGCGCCCTGGGACAGGCCTCCTACAATGAGCAGTTCTTC. Protein sequence: CACALGQASYNEQFF.

The chain combines TRBV29-1 with TRBJ1-4; the match to TRBD1 covers 9 bases. The CDR3 has 15 residues. Germline V gene data show CDR1 as SQVTM and CDR2 as ANQGSEA. After removal of 8 bases from V and 4 bases from J, the junction contained 11 bases not matched to a gene. The CDR3 loop is CSIGTGRQFNEKLFF. The CDR3 coding sequence is TGCAGCATCGGGACAGGGCGGCAGTTTAATGAAAAACTGTTTTTT.

V is TRBV29-1 and J is TRBJ1-1, with D tentatively TRBD1 (6 bases). V lost 1 base and J lost 0, with 12 bases in between. Looked up from germline, CDR1 is SQVTM and CDR2 is ANQGSEA. The CDR3 has 15 amino acids. The CDR3 sequence is CSVEGGGRLNTEAFF. DNA of the CDR3: TGCAGCGTTGAAGGGGGGGGCAGATTGAACACTGAAGCTTTCTTT.

This clone was observed a few times. The J gene is TRBJ2-7, the V gene TRBV23-1, with 7 positions matching TRBD1. TRBV23-1 belongs to the ORF category, with a function that is uncertain. V dropped 3 bases and J dropped 0; count of bases not matched to a gene: 17. CDR3 length: 19 residues. The CDR3 DNA sequence: TGCGCCAGCAGTCATACAGGGACAGCCCAAGTGAGGAACTCCTACGAGCAGTACTTC. Its protein product is CASSHTGTAQVRNSYEQYF.

The CDR3: CATSGGLVDNEQFF. The CDR3 nucleotides are TGTGCCACCAGCGGGGGACTAGTGGACAATGAGCAGTTCTTC. The gene calls are TRBV15 and TRBJ2-1, with TRBD2 matching over 8 bases. CDR1 LNHNV and CDR2 YYDKDF come from the germline V gene (reference sequence). The length of the CDR3 is 14 residues. After removal of 5 bases from V and 5 bases from J, the junction contained 5 bases not matched to a gene.

V gene TRBV10-1 combines with J gene TRBJ2-7, with 12 bases matching TRBD1. The germline V gene has CDR1 WNHNN and CDR2 SYGVQD (reference sequence). The length of the CDR3 is 15 residues. Unmatched junction bases numbered 6, after V lost 5 bases and J lost 4 bases. The CDR3 spells CASSSGQGAKYEQYF. CDR3 nucleotide sequence: TGCGCCAGCAGTTCGGGACAGGGGGCTAAGTACGAGCAGTACTTC.

This chain connects TRBV18 to TRBJ2-1; perhaps TRBD1 as D (6 bases). Germline V gene sequence: CDR1 KGHSH, CDR2 LQKENI. The CDR3 runs 16 residues. The ends were cut back, 0 bases at V and 0 bases at J, with 9 bases in the middle. CDR3: CASSPPYRASYNEQFF. The CDR3 DNA follows: TGTGCCAGCTCACCACCCTACAGGGCCTCCTACAATGAGCAGTTCTTC. Variable domain in full (rest from reference TRBV18 and TRBJ2-1): NAGVMQNPRHLVRRRGQEARLRCSPMKGHSHVYWYRQLPEEGLKFMVYLQKENIIDESGMPKERFSAEFPKEGPSILRIQQVVRGDSAAYFCASSPPYRASYNEQFFGPGTRLTVL.

The chain is built from TRBV4-1 and TRBJ2-3; TRBD2 agrees at 14 bases. The CDR3 is 18 residues long. From germline, CDR1 is MGHRA and CDR2 YSYEKL. The V gene end was trimmed by 1 base and the J gene end by 1 base; junction bases not matched to a gene: 4. This CDR3 reads CASSQVGGLAGGTDTQYF. The CDR3 nucleotides read TGCGCCAGCAGCCAAGTCGGGGGACTAGCGGGGGGCACAGATACGCAGTATTTT.

The chain combines TRBV25-1 with TRBJ2-3, with D uncertain. Trimming took 5 bases from V and 1 from J, leaving 7 bases between them. The V gene's germline CDR1 is MGHDK and CDR2 SYGVNS. The CDR3 loop spans 13 amino acids. The CDR3 nucleotides read TGTGCCAGCAGTTCCTCACGCACAGATACGCAGTATTTT. It specifies CASSSSRTDTQYF. The whole variable domain, filled in from reference TRBV25-1 and TRBJ2-3, reads EADIYQTPRYLVIGTGKKITLECSQTMGHDKMYWYQQDPGMELHLIHYSYGVNSTEKGDLSSESTVSRIRTEHFPLTLESARPSHTSQYLCASSSSRTDTQYFGPGTRLTVL.

The V gene is TRBV4-1, the J gene TRBJ2-1, with 8 positions matching TRBD2. After removal of 2 bases from V and 7 bases from J, the junction contained 7 bases not matched to a gene. Germline V gene lookup returns CDR1 MGHRA and CDR2 YSYEKL. The CDR3 contains 15 residues. CDR3 protein: CASSQRGGNKNEQFF. CDR3 sequence (DNA): TGCGCCAGCAGCCAACGGGGGGGCAATAAAAATGAGCAGTTCTTC.

The chain couples TRBV29-1 to TRBJ1-1; 7 bases agree with TRBD1. CDR1 is SQVTM, CDR2 ANQGSEA, per germline. The trim removed 6 bases at V and 4 bases at J, leaving 11 bases unmatched. The CDR3 contains 14 residues. The CDR3 here is CSVPSRGQGTEAFF. In DNA form, the CDR3 reads TGCAGCGTCCCATCGAGGGGGCAGGGCACTGAAGCTTTCTTT.

The CDR3 loop is CASNPYEQYF. In DNA, the CDR3 is TGTGCCAGTAACCCTTACGAGCAGTACTTC. This sequence joins TRBV6-6 and TRBJ2-7; unclear D gene. CDR1 is MNHNY and CDR2 is SVGAGI in the germline V gene (reference sequence). Trimming removed 9 bases at V and 4 bases at J, with 7 bases between. This CDR3 comprises 10 residues.

J is TRBJ2-7 and V is TRBV7-6; D possibly matches TRBD1 or TRBD2 (6 bases each). Trimming left V 0 bases short and J 5 bases short, with 14 bases between. The CDR3 is made up of 15 amino acids. Germline lookup yields CDR1 SGHVS and CDR2 FNYEAQ. CDR3 protein: CASSLAGGGLDEQYF. CDR3 coding DNA: TGTGCCAGCAGCTTAGCCGGTGGGGGGCTCGACGAGCAGTACTTC.

V is TRBV19 and J is TRBJ1-5; the D gene is possibly TRBD1 (5 bases). This CDR3 has 15 amino acids. The V and J ends lost 7 bases and 5 bases respectively, with 18 bases between them. The germline V gene encodes CDR1 LNHDA and CDR2 SQIVND (reference sequence). This chain's CDR3 is CASTIGQGAYQPQHF. In DNA form, the CDR3 reads TGTGCCAGTACCATAGGGCAGGGAGCATATCAGCCCCAGCATTTT.

The chain couples TRBV5-1 to TRBJ1-1; D gene unclear. This CDR3 has 13 residues. The V end lost 5 bases, the J end lost 2 bases, and 10 bases lay between the germline ends. Germline V gene sequence: CDR1 SGHRS, CDR2 YFSETQ. CDR3: CASRRAVNTEAFF. The CDR3 bases are TGCGCCAGCAGGCGCGCAGTAAACACTGAAGCTTTCTTT.